The rows below give T cell receptor beta chains drawn from one sample of a study of OX40 agonist ivuxolimab in advanced cancers. The method was immunoSEQ multiplex PCR; TCRdb's version includes in-frame clones alone and lacks a portion of them. This sample has tens of thousands of clones; more than 85% occur once, and the top ten carry roughly 13%. Sample: CD4+ or CD8+ T cells sorted from blood, taken in a trial of the OX40 agonist ivuxolimab. These receptor sequences come from an adult with an advanced solid tumor such as melanoma, head and neck, liver or kidney cancer. Each CDR3 is given with its conserved first and last residue. D genes are given only for firm matches. Size is stated for part of the rows, as once, few or many counts, or as a class when the clone is expanded.

TRBV4-3	NA	TRBJ1-1	NA	TGCGCCAGCAGCCAACGAAGGGCCACTGAAGCTTTCTTT	CASSQRRATEAFF
TRBV28	NA	TRBJ2-7	NA	TGTGCCTCCGGCCCCTACGAGCAGTACTTC	CASGPYEQYF
TRBV6-5	NA	TRBJ1-1	NA	TGTGCCAGCAGTCGGGCTGAATTGAACACTGAAGCTTTCTTT	CASSRAELNTEAFF
TRBV14	NA	TRBJ2-5	NA	TGTGCCAGCAGCCAAGATCAGGCCTTCCAAGAGACCCAGTACTTC	CASSQDQAFQETQYF
TRBV30	TRBD1	TRBJ2-7	NA	TGTGCCTGGAGTCGACAGGGGTACGAGCAGTATTTC	CAWSRQGYEQYF
TRBV6-1	TRBD1	TRBJ1-4	NA	TGTGCCAGCATATTGACAGGGGATGAAAAACTGTTTTTT	CASILTGDEKLFF
TRBV27	NA	TRBJ1-1	NA	TGTGCCAGCAGGGAATCCCTAGCGAGGTTTGAAATGAACACTGAAGCTTTCTTT	CASRESLARFEMNTEAFF
TRBV14	NA	TRBJ1-1	few	TGTGCCAGCAGCCAAGAGCTGGTGAACACTGAAGCTTTCTTT	CASSQELVNTEAFF
TRBV4-1	TRBD2	TRBJ2-7	NA	TGCGCCAGCAGCCAACTCCTGGGAGCGGGAAAATACGAGCAGTACTTC	CASSQLLGAGKYEQYF
TRBV4-2	NA	TRBJ2-2	once	TGTGCCAGCAGCCAAAAAATAGGCTTAACCGGGGAGCTGTTTTTT	CASSQKIGLTGELFF
TRBV30	NA	TRBJ2-2	NA	TGTGCCTGGAGTGTACGGGGCGCCGGGGAGCTGTTTTTT	CAWSVRGAGELFF
TRBV9	NA	TRBJ1-5	NA	TGTGCCAGCAGCGTTGCCGGGGGATTCAATCAGCCCCAGCATTTT	CASSVAGGFNQPQHF
TRBV4-1	TRBD1	TRBJ1-2	NA	TGCGCCAGCAGCCAAACGGGACAGGGTTTTTCTGGCTACACCTTC	CASSQTGQGFSGYTF
TRBV6-5	NA	TRBJ1-6	once	TGTGCCAGCAGTTCCGACATGTTGTCCTATAATTCACCCCTCCACTTT	CASSSDMLSYNSPLHF
TRBV14	NA	TRBJ2-7	NA	TGTGCCAGCAGCCAAGTATGGCACGAGCAGTACTTC	CASSQVWHEQYF
TRBV7-9	TRBD1	TRBJ1-2	NA	TGTGCCAGCAGCTTAGGAACAAACCCGGGACAGAGCTATGGCTACACCTTC	CASSLGTNPGQSYGYTF
TRBV7-6	NA	TRBJ1-5	NA	TGTGCCAGCAGCTTGGACAGACTCAATCAGCCCCAGCATTTT	CASSLDRLNQPQHF
TRBV6-1	TRBD1	TRBJ2-2	NA	TGTGCCACGGAAACAGGGGGCACCGGGGAGCTGTTTTTT	CATETGGTGELFF
TRBV29-1	TRBD1	TRBJ2-5	NA	TGCAGCGTTGAAGCAGGGGGTGCGTGGGAGACCCAGTACTTC	CSVEAGGAWETQYF
TRBV7-9	TRBD1	TRBJ1-2	NA	TGTGCCAGCAGCTTAGGGACAGGGACGGGTTTCTATGGCTACACCTTC	CASSLGTGTGFYGYTF
TRBV28	NA	TRBJ2-7	NA	TGTGCCAGCACCACGACCTACGAGCAGTACTTC	CASTTTYEQYF
TRBV4-3	NA	TRBJ2-7	NA	TGCGCCAGCAGCCAAGATGCAGGGCCCTCCTACGAGCAGTACTTC	CASSQDAGPSYEQYF
TRBV7-9	NA	TRBJ2-2	NA	TGTGCCAGCAGCTTCGGGACCGGGGAGCTGTTTTTT	CASSFGTGELFF
TRBV19	TRBD1	TRBJ2-7	NA	TGTGCCAGTACCCCTGGGGGACAGGGGGACTACGAGCAGTACTTC	CASTPGGQGDYEQYF
TRBV9	NA	TRBJ2-1	NA	TGTGCCAGCAGCGTATGGACGGGGGTGAACAATGAGCAGTTCTTC	CASSVWTGVNNEQFF
TRBV28	TRBD2	TRBJ2-7	NA	TGTGCCAGCAGTACCCTGCGGACTAGCGGGAGGATCTACTACTACGAGCAGTACTTC	CASSTLRTSGRIYYYEQYF
TRBV9	TRBD2	TRBJ2-6	NA	TGTGCCAGCAGCGTACCCCGGACTAGCGGGGGGGATTTCTCTGGGGCCAACGTCCTGACTTTC	CASSVPRTSGGDFSGANVLTF
TRBV6-6	NA	TRBJ2-1	NA	TGTGCCAGCAGTTACCGGGACCCCTTGAACAATGAGCAGTTCTTC	CASSYRDPLNNEQFF
TRBV27	NA	TRBJ1-1	NA	TGTGCCAGCAGTATATCTATGGAGGGTGGCGGCACTGAAGCTTTCTTT	CASSISMEGGGTEAFF
TRBV27	TRBD1	TRBJ2-7	NA	TGTGCCAGCAGTTTTTTAGGGGGCAGGTACGAGCAGTACTTC	CASSFLGGRYEQYF
TRBV28	TRBD1	TRBJ1-1	NA	TGTGCCAGCACACTACAGGGGTACACTGAAGCTTTCTTT	CASTLQGYTEAFF
TRBV12-5	TRBD1	TRBJ1-1	NA	TGTGCTAGTGGTTTGGACAGGGGCACTGAAGCTTTCTTT	CASGLDRGTEAFF
TRBV6-5	TRBD1	TRBJ2-2	NA	TGTGCCAGCAGTTACTTCGCGACAGGGACGGCCGGGGAGCTGTTTTTT	CASSYFATGTAGELFF
TRBV27	TRBD1	TRBJ2-7	NA	TGTGCCAGCAGACGGGACAGGGCTAACTACGAGCAGTACTTC	CASRRDRANYEQYF
TRBV11-3	TRBD2	TRBJ2-5	NA	TGTGCCAGCAGCTTGGGACGCGGGGGGTTCCAAGAGACCCAGTACTTC	CASSLGRGGFQETQYF
TRBV27	NA	TRBJ1-5	NA	TGTGCCAGCACCCCTACGGGACTCGGGGGGAGTAGCAATCAGCCCCAGCATTTT	CASTPTGLGGSSNQPQHF
TRBV4-1	NA	TRBJ1-2	NA	TGCGCCAGCAGCCAAGATCGGGGGCCGGGCTATGGCTACACCTTC	CASSQDRGPGYGYTF
TRBV11-2	NA	TRBJ2-7	NA	TGTGCCAGCAGCCGCGGGCCCGTAACCTTC	CASSRGPVTF
TRBV6-4	NA	TRBJ2-1	NA	TGTGCCAGCAGTGACCGTAGCGACTCCTACAATGAGCAGTTCTTC	CASSDRSDSYNEQFF
TRBV29-1	NA	TRBJ1-1	NA	TGCAGCGTTGAAGAGGTTGGGGAGAACACTGAAGCTTTCTTT	CSVEEVGENTEAFF
TRBV7-2	NA	TRBJ1-1	once	TGTGCCAGCAGCTTAGTTGGGGGGAGAGAAGCTTTCTTT	CASSLVGGREAFF
TRBV4-3	NA	TRBJ1-1	NA	TGCGCCAGCAGCCAAGAGTCCTGGCCTCTGGGAGCTGAAGCTTTCTTT	CASSQESWPLGAEAFF
TRBV18	NA	TRBJ2-7	NA	TGTGCCAGCCCCCACGGCACGTCGGGGGGCGTCCGCCCTTACGAGCAGTACTTC	CASPHGTSGGVRPYEQYF
TRBV6-4	NA	TRBJ2-1	NA	TGTGCCAGCAGCGACTACCCGTACAATGAGCAGTTCTTC	CASSDYPYNEQFF
TRBV6-1	TRBD2	TRBJ2-3	NA	TGTGCCAGCAGTGAATGGAGCGGGAGGGCCTGGAGCACAGATACGCAGTATTTT	CASSEWSGRAWSTDTQYF
TRBV6-1	NA	TRBJ2-7	once	TGTGCCAGCAGTGAAGTATATATAGGGGGAGCGGAGCAGTACTTC	CASSEVYIGGAEQYF
TRBV7-8	TRBD2	TRBJ2-5	NA	TGTGCCAGCAGCTTAGGGGGGGGAGGTGAGACCCAGTACTTC	CASSLGGGGETQYF
TRBV27	TRBD1	TRBJ1-5	NA	TGTGCCAGCAGTTTATACGGGACAGCTCATAGCAATCAGCCCCAGCATTTT	CASSLYGTAHSNQPQHF
TRBV9	NA	TRBJ1-2	NA	TGTGCCAGCGGATCTACAGACGACTATGGCTACACCTTC	CASGSTDDYGYTF
TRBV6-5	NA	TRBJ1-2	NA	TGTGCCAGCAGTTACAACCGAAAAGATGGCTACACCTTC	CASSYNRKDGYTF
TRBV19	NA	TRBJ1-2	NA	TGTGCCAGTAGTATAGACGAGGGGCTGTATGGCTACACCTTC	CASSIDEGLYGYTF
TRBV27	NA	TRBJ2-2	NA	TGTGCCAGCAGTTTCGGAAGGGCCATGCTCAACACCGGGGAGCTGTTTTTT	CASSFGRAMLNTGELFF
TRBV23-1	TRBD2	TRBJ2-7	NA	TGCGCCAGCAGTCGGGGGACTAGCGGGAGCGAGCAGTACTTC	CASSRGTSGSEQYF
TRBV29-1	NA	TRBJ2-7	NA	TGCAGCGTTGTTGGGCACTTGGACAGAAACTACGAGCAGTACTTC	CSVVGHLDRNYEQYF
TRBV27	NA	TRBJ1-5	NA	TGTGCCAGCAGTTCATCCCCCACAGGTTGGCAGCCCCAGCATTTT	CASSSSPTGWQPQHF
TRBV9	TRBD1	TRBJ2-7	NA	TGTGCCAGCAGCGCCGACTCCGGGACAGGGTCGTCCGAGCAGTACTTC	CASSADSGTGSSEQYF
TRBV4-3	NA	TRBJ1-1	NA	TGCGCCAGCAGCCAAGATCGGGGGGGCGAAGCTTTCTTT	CASSQDRGGEAFF
TRBV13	NA	TRBJ2-7	NA	TGTGCCAGCGCTCGGGGGAACGAGCAGTACTTC	CASARGNEQYF
TRBV28	TRBD2	TRBJ2-3	NA	TGTGCCAGCGTAGCGGGAGGAGGGGATACGCAGTATTTT	CASVAGGGDTQYF
TRBV28	TRBD2	TRBJ2-2	NA	TGTGCCAGCAGTGCCGGACTAGCGGTTAACACCGGGGAGCTGTTTTTT	CASSAGLAVNTGELFF